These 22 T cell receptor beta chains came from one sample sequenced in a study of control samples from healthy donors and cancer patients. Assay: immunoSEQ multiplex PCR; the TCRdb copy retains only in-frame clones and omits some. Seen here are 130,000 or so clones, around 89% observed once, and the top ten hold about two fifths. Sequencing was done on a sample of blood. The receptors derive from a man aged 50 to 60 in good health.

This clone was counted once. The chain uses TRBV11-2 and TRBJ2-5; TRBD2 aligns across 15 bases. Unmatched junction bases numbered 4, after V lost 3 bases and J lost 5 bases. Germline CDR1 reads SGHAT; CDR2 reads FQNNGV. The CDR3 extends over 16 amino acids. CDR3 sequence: CASSFWTSGGVETQYF. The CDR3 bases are TGTGCCAGCAGCTTCTGGACTAGCGGGGGGGTGGAGACCCAGTACTTC.

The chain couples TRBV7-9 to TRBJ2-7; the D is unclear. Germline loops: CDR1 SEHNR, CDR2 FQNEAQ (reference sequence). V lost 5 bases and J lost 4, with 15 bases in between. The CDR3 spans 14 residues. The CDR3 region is CASSPQLKVYEQYF. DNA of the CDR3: TGTGCCAGCAGCCCCCAGCTCAAGGTTTACGAGCAGTACTTC.

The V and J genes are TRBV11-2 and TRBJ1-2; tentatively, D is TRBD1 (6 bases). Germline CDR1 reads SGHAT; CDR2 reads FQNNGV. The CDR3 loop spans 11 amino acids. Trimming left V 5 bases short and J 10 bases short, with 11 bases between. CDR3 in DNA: TGTGCCAGCAGCCTAAACAGGGACTACACCTTC. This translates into CASSLNRDYTF.

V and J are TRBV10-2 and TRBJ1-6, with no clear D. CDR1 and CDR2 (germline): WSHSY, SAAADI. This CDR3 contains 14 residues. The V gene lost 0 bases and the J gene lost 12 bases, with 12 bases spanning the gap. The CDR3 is CASSESARGLPLHF. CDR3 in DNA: TGCGCCAGCAGTGAGTCCGCTCGGGGATTACCCCTCCACTTT.

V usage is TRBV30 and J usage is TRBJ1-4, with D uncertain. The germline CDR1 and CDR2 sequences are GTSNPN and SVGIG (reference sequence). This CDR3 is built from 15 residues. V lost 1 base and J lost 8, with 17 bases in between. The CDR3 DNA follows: TGTGCCTGGAGTGAATGGAGGGTAGTTGGCGAAAAACTGTTTTTT. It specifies CAWSEWRVVGEKLFF. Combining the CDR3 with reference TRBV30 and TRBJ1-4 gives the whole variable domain SQTIHQWPATLVQPVGSPLSLECTVEGTSNPNLYWYRQAAGRGLQLLFYSVGIGQISSEVPQNLSASRPQDRQFILSSKKLLLSDSGFYLCAWSEWRVVGEKLFFGSGTQLSVL.

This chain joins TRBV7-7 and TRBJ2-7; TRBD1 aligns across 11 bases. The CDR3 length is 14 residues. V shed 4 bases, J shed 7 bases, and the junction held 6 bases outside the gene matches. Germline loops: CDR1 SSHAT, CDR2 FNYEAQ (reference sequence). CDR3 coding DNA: TGTGCCAGCAGCTCCACCGGGACAGGGGGGGAGCAGTACTTC. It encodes CASSSTGTGGEQYF.

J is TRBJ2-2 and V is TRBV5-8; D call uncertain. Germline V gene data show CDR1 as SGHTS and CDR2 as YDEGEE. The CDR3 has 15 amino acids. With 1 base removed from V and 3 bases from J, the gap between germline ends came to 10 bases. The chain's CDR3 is CASSLTGTYTGELFF. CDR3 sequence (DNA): TGTGCCAGCAGCTTGACCGGAACTTACACCGGGGAGCTGTTTTTT.

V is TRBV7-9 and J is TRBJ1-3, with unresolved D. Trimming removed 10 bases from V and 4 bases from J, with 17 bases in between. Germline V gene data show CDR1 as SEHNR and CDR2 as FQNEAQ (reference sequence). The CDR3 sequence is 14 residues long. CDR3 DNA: TGTGCCATAAACACGGGCAATGCCGGAAACACCATATATTTT. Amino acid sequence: CAINTGNAGNTIYF. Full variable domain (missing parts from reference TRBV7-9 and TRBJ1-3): DTGVSQNPRHKITKRGQNVTFRCDPISEHNRLYWYRQTLGQGPEFLTYFQNEAQLEKSRLLSDRFSAERPKGSFSTLEIQRTEQGDSAMYLCAINTGNAGNTIYFGEGSWLTVV.

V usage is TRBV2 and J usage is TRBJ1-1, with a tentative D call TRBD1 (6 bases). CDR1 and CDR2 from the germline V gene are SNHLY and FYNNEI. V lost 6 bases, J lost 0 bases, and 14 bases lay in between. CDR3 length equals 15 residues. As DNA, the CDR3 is TGTGCCAGCAGATTCCAGACAGGCGTGAACACTGAAGCTTTCTTT. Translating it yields CASRFQTGVNTEAFF.

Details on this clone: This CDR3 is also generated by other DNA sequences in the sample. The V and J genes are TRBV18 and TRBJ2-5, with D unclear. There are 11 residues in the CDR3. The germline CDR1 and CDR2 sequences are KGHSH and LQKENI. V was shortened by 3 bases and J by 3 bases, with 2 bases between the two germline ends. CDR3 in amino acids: CASSPEETQYF. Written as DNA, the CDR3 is TGTGCCAGCTCACCCGAAGAGACCCAGTACTTC.

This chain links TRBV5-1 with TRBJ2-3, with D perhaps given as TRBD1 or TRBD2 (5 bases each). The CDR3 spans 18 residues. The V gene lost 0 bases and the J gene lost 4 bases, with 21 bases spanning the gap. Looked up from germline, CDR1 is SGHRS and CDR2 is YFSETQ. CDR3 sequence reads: CASSLGGSVRDGADTQYF. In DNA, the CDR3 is TGCGCCAGCAGCTTGGGGGGCAGCGTCAGGGACGGGGCAGATACGCAGTATTTT.

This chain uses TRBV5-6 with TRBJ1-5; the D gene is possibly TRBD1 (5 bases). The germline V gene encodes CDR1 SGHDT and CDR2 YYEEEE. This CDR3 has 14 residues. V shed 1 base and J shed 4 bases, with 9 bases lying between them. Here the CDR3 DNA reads TGTGCCAGCAGCTTGTATGGGGCGAATCAGCCCCAGCATTTT. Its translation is CASSLYGANQPQHF.

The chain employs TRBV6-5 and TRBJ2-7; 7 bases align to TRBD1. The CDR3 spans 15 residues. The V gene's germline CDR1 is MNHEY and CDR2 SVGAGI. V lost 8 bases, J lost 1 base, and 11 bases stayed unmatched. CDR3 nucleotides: TGTGCCAGCCAGAGACAGGGACCTTCTTCCTACGAGCAGTACTTC. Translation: CASQRQGPSSYEQYF.

CDR3 coding DNA: TGTGCCAGTAAAGGGCGACAGGGGAGTGAAAAACTGTTTTTT. Translating gives CASKGRQGSEKLFF. The rearrangement uses TRBV19 and TRBJ1-4; 8 bases agree with TRBD1. Trimming took 7 bases from V and 7 from J; bases not matched to a gene: 8. Germline assignment: CDR1 LNHDA and CDR2 SQIVND (reference sequence). CDR3 length: 14 residues.

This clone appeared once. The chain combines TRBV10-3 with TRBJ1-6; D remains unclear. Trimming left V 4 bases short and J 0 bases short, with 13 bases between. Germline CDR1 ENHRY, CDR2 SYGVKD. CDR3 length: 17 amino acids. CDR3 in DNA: TGTGCCATCAGTGCGTTCCAGGTGAACTCCTATAATTCACCCCTCCACTTT. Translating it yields CAISAFQVNSYNSPLHF.

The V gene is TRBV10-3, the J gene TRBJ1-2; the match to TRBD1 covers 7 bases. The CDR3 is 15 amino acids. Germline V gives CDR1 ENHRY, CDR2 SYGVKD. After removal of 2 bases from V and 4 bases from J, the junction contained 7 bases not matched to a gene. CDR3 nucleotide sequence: TGTGCCATCAGTGAGAGTAAGACAGGGACCTATGGCTACACCTTC. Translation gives CAISESKTGTYGYTF.

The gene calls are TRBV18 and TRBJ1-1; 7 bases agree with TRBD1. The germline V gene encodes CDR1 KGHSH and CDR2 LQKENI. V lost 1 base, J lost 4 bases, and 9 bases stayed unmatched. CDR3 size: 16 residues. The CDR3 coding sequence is TGTGCCAGCTCACCACGGTCAGGGGGTGAATCCACTGAAGCTTTCTTT. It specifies CASSPRSGGESTEAFF.

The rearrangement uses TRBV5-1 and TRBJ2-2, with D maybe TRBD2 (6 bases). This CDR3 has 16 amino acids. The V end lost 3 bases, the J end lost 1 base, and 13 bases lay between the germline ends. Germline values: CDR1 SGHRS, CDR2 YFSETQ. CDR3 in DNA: TGCGCCAGCAGCTCCCCCACTAGCCTGAACACCGGGGAGCTGTTTTTT. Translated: CASSSPTSLNTGELFF.

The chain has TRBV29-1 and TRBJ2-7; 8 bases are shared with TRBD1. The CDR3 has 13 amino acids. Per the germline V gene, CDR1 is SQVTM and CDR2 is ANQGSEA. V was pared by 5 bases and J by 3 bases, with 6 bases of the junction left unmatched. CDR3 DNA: TGCAGCGTTACACAGGGGGTAAACTACGAGCAGTACTTC. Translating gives CSVTQGVNYEQYF.

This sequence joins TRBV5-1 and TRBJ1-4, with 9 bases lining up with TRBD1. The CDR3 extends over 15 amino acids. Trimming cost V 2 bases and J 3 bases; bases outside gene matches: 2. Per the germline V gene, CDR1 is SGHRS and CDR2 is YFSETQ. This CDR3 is CASSFRTGANEKLFF. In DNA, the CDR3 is TGCGCCAGCAGCTTCCGGACAGGGGCTAATGAAAAACTGTTTTTT.

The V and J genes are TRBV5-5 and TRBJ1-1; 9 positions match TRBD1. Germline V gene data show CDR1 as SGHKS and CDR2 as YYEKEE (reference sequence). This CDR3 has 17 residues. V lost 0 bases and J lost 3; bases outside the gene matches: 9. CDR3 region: CASSLVGTGSWYTEAFF. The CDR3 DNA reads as TGTGCCAGCAGCTTGGTGGGGACAGGGTCTTGGTACACTGAAGCTTTCTTT.

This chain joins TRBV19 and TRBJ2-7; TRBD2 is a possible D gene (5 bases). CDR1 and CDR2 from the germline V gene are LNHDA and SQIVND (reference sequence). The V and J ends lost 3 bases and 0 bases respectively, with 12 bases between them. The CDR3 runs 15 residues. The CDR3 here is CASSMAEGFSYEQYF. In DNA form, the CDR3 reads TGTGCCAGTAGTATGGCCGAGGGATTCTCCTACGAGCAGTACTTC.